This is a list of T cell receptor beta chains from one sample in a study of blood T cells in healthy people across ages. TCRdb itself ran the 5' RACE reads through MiXCR, one entry per CDR3 protein. Among about 1.5 million distinct CDR3 sequences listed, about 45% were seen once. Sequencing was carried out using blood. Receptors were obtained from a woman younger than 35 in good health. Each CDR3 is given with its conserved first and last residue. A D gene is named only where the DNA matches it firmly. Some rows mark clone size as missing; the rest say once, few, many or name a class of expanded clone.

d_call	v_call	j_call	clone_size	cdr3_aa	cdr3_nt
TRBD2	TRBV20-1	TRBJ2-3	-	CSARDWGSGGDTQYF	TGCAGTGCTAGAGATTGGGGTAGCGGGGGAGATACGCAGTATTTT
TRBD1	TRBV4-1	TRBJ1-2	few	CASSPGTVRGYTF	TGCGCCAGCAGTCCCGGGACAGTTCGTGGCTACACCTTC
TRBD2	TRBV7-7	TRBJ2-5	-	CASSQAGKVETQYF	TGTGCTAGCAGCCAAGCGGGAAAGGTAGAGACCCAGTACTTC
-	TRBV4-1	TRBJ2-5	-	CASSQERGRETQYF	TGCGCCAGCAGCCAAGAAAGGGGCCGAGAGACCCAGTACTTC
TRBD2	TRBV20-1	TRBJ2-2	-	CSARAPTSGNDGELFF	TGCAGTGCTAGAGCCCCTACTAGCGGGAACGACGGGGAGCTGTTTTTT
-	TRBV4-3	TRBJ2-2	-	CASSQLKNGELFF	TGCGCCAGCAGCCAGCTGAAGAACGGGGAGCTGTTTTTT
-	TRBV7-9	TRBJ2-7	-	CASSLSGLIHEQYF	TGTGCCAGCAGCTTATCGGGACTTATCCACGAGCAGTACTTC
-	TRBV7-2	TRBJ1-1	-	CASSLEIGRPNTEAFF	TGTGCCAGCAGCTTAGAAATCGGACGCCCGAACACTGAAGCTTTCTTT
-	TRBV7-2	TRBJ2-3	many	CASSLDWTDTQYF	TGTGCCAGCAGCTTAGACTGGACGGATACGCAGTATTTT
-	TRBV29-1	TRBJ2-3	-	CSVEDRGRDLPDTQYF	TGCAGCGTTGAAGACCGAGGACGGGATCTCCCAGATACGCAGTATTTT
-	TRBV5-1	TRBJ2-7	few	CASSLLASGDEQYF	TGCGCCAGCAGCTTGTTAGCCTCTGGGGACGAGCAGTACTTC
TRBD2	TRBV29-1	TRBJ2-3	-	CSAGTSGRGTQYF	TGCAGCGCCGGGACTAGCGGGAGGGGTACGCAGTATTTT
-	TRBV10-3	TRBJ1-4	few	CAISDQGTNEKLFF	TGTGCCATCAGTGACCAAGGGACTAATGAAAAACTGTTTTTT
-	TRBV29-1	TRBJ2-3	-	CSTIGELADTQYF	TGCAGCACCATTGGGGAATTGGCAGATACGCAGTATTTT
-	TRBV5-5	TRBJ1-1	few	CASSFQGGGGEAFF	TGTGCCAGCAGCTTTCAGGGCGGGGGCGGTGAAGCTTTCTTT